This TCR delta chain stems from a study of gamma-delta T cells after stem cell transplantation. With respect to this clone: Given a much more abundant clone one base away, this may be a read error.

TCRdb re-called clones from the RT-PCR reads using CATT. This repertoire shows 840 or so delta-chain clones, 10% found once; its top ten account for 59%. The CDR3 contains 16 residues. V lost 1 base, J lost 11 bases, and 15 bases stayed unmatched. Germline CDR1 reads GEAIGNYY; CDR2 reads EKD. What was sequenced was gamma-delta T cells. The receptor was derived from a human donor. It is not recorded whose cells these are; they may come from a transplant donor. The chain combines TRDV2 with TRDJ1, with 10 bases that match TRDD3. The DNA of the CDR3 is TGTGCCTGTGACACAGTTGAGGGGGATACGCGGTTACAGCTCATCTTT. Its protein is CACDTVEGDTRLQLIF.